The rows below give T cell receptor beta chains drawn from one sample of a study of cytomegalovirus exposure and HLA in healthy donors. The data were produced by immunoSEQ multiplex PCR, yet TCRdb's version contains in-frame clones alone and is incomplete. The sample has 150,000 to 200,000 clones, 68% seen once; the top ten hold around 9.3%. The specimen was PBMCs. The source is a young man in good health and CMV-seropositive. Both conserved end residues are part of each CDR3. The D gene is left open where the match is weak. A clone size is listed for some rows: how often the clone was seen (once, few, many), or a class if it is expanded.

V gene	D gene	J gene	clone size	CDR3 protein	CDR3 DNA
TRBV29-1	NA	TRBJ2-2	NA	CSVAVANTGELFF	TGCAGCGTTGCTGTCGCGAACACCGGGGAGCTGTTTTTT
TRBV27	NA	TRBJ1-4	NA	CASSLQGSEKLFF	TGTGCCAGCAGTTTACAGGGGAGCGAAAAACTGTTTTTT
TRBV5-1	NA	TRBJ2-5	NA	CASSLGPAGTQETQYF	TGCGCCAGCAGCTTGGGCCCAGCGGGGACACAAGAGACCCAGTACTTC
TRBV19	NA	TRBJ2-3	NA	CASSMRTSTDTQYF	TGTGCCAGTAGTATGAGGACTAGCACAGATACGCAGTATTTT
TRBV5-1	TRBD1	TRBJ1-5	once	CASRRDSSGNQPQHF	TGCGCCAGCAGGCGGGACAGTTCGGGCAATCAGCCCCAGCATTTT
TRBV9	NA	TRBJ2-3	NA	CASSVYDTGESRDTQYF	TGTGCCAGCAGCGTATATGACACGGGAGAGTCTAGAGATACGCAGTATTTT
TRBV19	NA	TRBJ1-1	NA	CASSTQGSSTEAFF	TGTGCCAGTAGTACCCAGGGGTCGTCCACTGAAGCTTTCTTT
TRBV19	TRBD2	TRBJ2-5	NA	CASSDPGTSLVGQYF	TGTGCCAGTAGCGACCCCGGGACTAGTCTAGTGGGCCAGTACTTC
TRBV11-2	TRBD2	TRBJ2-3	NA	CASSPRVAGDTDTQYF	TGTGCCAGCAGCCCCCGGGTAGCGGGAGACACAGATACGCAGTATTTT
TRBV7-2	TRBD2	TRBJ2-1	few	CASSFVHGSRAGAANEQFF	TGTGCCAGCAGCTTTGTTCATGGTTCTAGGGCGGGAGCGGCTAATGAGCAGTTCTTC
TRBV4-2	NA	TRBJ2-5	NA	CASSPRRDQPGETQYF	TGTGCCAGCAGCCCCCGACGAGACCAACCGGGGGAGACCCAGTACTTC
TRBV29-1	NA	TRBJ2-7	NA	CSVSTTGPYEQYF	TGCAGCGTTTCCACGACAGGACCCTACGAGCAGTACTTC
TRBV5-1	NA	TRBJ1-4	few	CASSFPADGQEKLFF	TGCGCCAGCAGCTTCCCTGCAGACGGACAGGAAAAACTGTTTTTT
TRBV11-3	NA	TRBJ1-2	NA	CASSPEAYINYGCTF	TGTGCCAGCAGCCCAGAAGCATATATTAACTATGGCTGCACCTTC
TRBV9	TRBD1	TRBJ1-3	NA	CASSPLTGHGGNTIYF	TGTGCCAGCAGCCCCCTGACAGGGCATGGTGGAAACACCATATATTTT
TRBV4-1	NA	TRBJ1-2	few	CASSQAMTVPNYGYTF	TGCGCCAGCAGCCAAGCAATGACAGTTCCTAACTATGGCTACACCTTC
TRBV7-2	TRBD1	TRBJ1-1	NA	CASSLGGTDAGTEAFF	TGTGCCAGCAGCTTAGGGGGGACAGATGCCGGTACTGAAGCTTTCTTT
TRBV19	NA	TRBJ1-1	NA	CASSIPDSPNTEAFF	TGTGCCAGTAGTATCCCGGACAGTCCGAACACTGAAGCTTTCTTT
TRBV11-2	NA	TRBJ1-4	NA	CASSLVRSAGEKLFF	TGTGCCAGCAGCTTAGTACGTTCGGCGGGTGAAAAACTGTTTTTT
TRBV6-5	NA	TRBJ1-2	NA	CASSYDSSYYGYTF	TGTGCCAGCAGTTACGACAGTTCTTACTATGGCTACACCTTC
TRBV7-9	NA	TRBJ1-2	medium-sized	CASSLGLEATYTF	TGTGCCAGCAGCTTAGGTTTGGAGGCAACCTACACCTTC
TRBV21-1	NA	TRBJ1-2	NA	CASSGLAGRGIFGYGYTF	TGTGCCAGCAGCGGACTGGCAGGGCGGGGGATTTTCGGCTATGGCTACACCTTC
TRBV18	NA	TRBJ1-5	few	CASSTMTNSNQPQHF	TGTGCCAGCTCCACAATGACAAATAGCAATCAGCCCCAGCATTTT
TRBV27	TRBD1	TRBJ2-2	once	CASRPGGRTGELFF	TGTGCCAGTAGACCAGGGGGTCGAACCGGGGAGCTGTTTTTT
TRBV4-2	NA	TRBJ2-2	NA	CASSQSGAGELFF	TGTGCCAGCAGCCAAAGCGGTGCCGGGGAGCTGTTTTTT